Presented here are 15 T cell receptor beta chains from one specimen sequenced in a study of Ad26.COV2.S vaccination and SARS-CoV-2 variants. This table comes from immunoSEQ multiplex PCR, and its TCRdb copy is limited to in-frame clones, with some not included. The sample yields roughly 380,000 clones, around 87% seen once. Treatment: some 19 received Ad26.COV2.S at low or high dose, single or two shots; 5 received placebo; per-sample allocation not given. Day 63 after the first vaccine or placebo injection was the time point for sampling. The specimen comprised peripheral blood, sampled in a trial of Ad26.COV2.S vaccine versus placebo. These receptors all stem from a person between 18 and 65 years old who received the Ad26.COV2.S COVID-19 vaccine or a placebo.

The chain recombines TRBV6-5 with TRBJ1-5; unclear D gene. Germline V lookup: CDR1 MNHEY, CDR2 SVGAGI. Trimming removed 4 bases from V and 5 bases from J, with 9 bases in between. CDR3 length: 13 amino acids. The CDR3 sequence: CASSSVSDQPQHF. CDR3 sequence (DNA): TGTGCCAGCAGTTCCGTCTCGGATCAGCCCCAGCATTTT.

The chain is built from TRBV4-1 and TRBJ2-1; D not resolved. The V gene lost 0 bases and the J gene lost 5 bases, with 14 bases spanning the gap. Germline V lookup: CDR1 MGHRA, CDR2 YSYEKL. This CDR3 is built from 16 residues. The CDR3 region is CASSQDDLGSDNEQFF. In DNA form, the CDR3 reads TGCGCCAGCAGCCAAGATGACCTCGGATCAGACAATGAGCAGTTCTTC.

This chain joins TRBV5-5 and TRBJ2-7; D gene ambiguous. V was cut by 5 bases and J by 1 base, with 13 bases left in between. The CDR3 length is 14 residues. The germline CDR1 and CDR2 sequences are SGHKS and YYEKEE (reference sequence). CDR3 DNA sequence: TGTGCCAGCAGTCTAAATATACTGTCCTACGAGCAGTACTTC. Translation: CASSLNILSYEQYF.

This chain uses TRBV4-1 with TRBJ1-1; 7 nucleotides match TRBD1. This CDR3 is built from 15 residues. The germline V gene encodes CDR1 MGHRA and CDR2 YSYEKL. J gave up 7 bases and V 2 bases, and 10 bases lay outside the gene matches. CDR3 coding DNA: TGCGCCAGCAGCCAAATGTCGGGGGCAGGGGGTGAAGCTTTCTTT. The encoded protein is CASSQMSGAGGEAFF.

The chain is built from TRBV2 and TRBJ1-2, with D tentatively TRBD1 (5 bases). Germline V gene data show CDR1 as SNHLY and CDR2 as FYNNEI. The CDR3 contains 15 residues. The germline V and J ends were trimmed by 7 bases and 6 bases, with 21 bases remaining between them. The CDR3 reads CASIIPGGETDGYTF. For the CDR3, the DNA is TGTGCCAGCATTATTCCGGGGGGGGAAACGGATGGCTACACCTTC. Based on the CDR3 plus reference TRBV2 and TRBJ1-2, the full variable domain is EPEVTQTPSHQVTQMGQEVILRCVPISNHLYFYWYRQILGQKVEFLVSFYNNEISEKSEIFDDQFSVERPDGSNFTLKIRSTKLEDSAMYFCASIIPGGETDGYTFGSGTRLTVV.

This clone was counted a single time. The chain employs TRBV7-2 and TRBJ2-7, with D hard to call. CDR3 length: 14 amino acids. Germline lookup yields CDR1 SGHTA and CDR2 FQGNSA. V dropped 2 bases and J dropped 5 bases, with 13 bases sitting between them. Written as DNA, the CDR3 is TGTGCCAGCAGCTTATTAGACCGCCCGGACGAGCAGTACTTC. It encodes CASSLLDRPDEQYF.

The rearrangement links TRBV30 to TRBJ1-1; D is undetermined. V was pared by 4 bases and J by 1 base, with 1 base between. This CDR3 has 10 amino acids. Germline V gives CDR1 GTSNPN, CDR2 SVGIG (reference sequence). In DNA, the CDR3 is TGTGCCTGGAAGAACACTGAAGCTTTCTTT. This sequence encodes CAWKNTEAFF.

This rearrangement joins TRBV9 to TRBJ2-7; 14 nucleotides align to TRBD2. The CDR3 sequence is 16 residues long. V dropped 0 bases and J dropped 3; count of bases not matched to a gene: 2. Germline V CDR1 and CDR2: SGDLS, YYNGEE. The CDR3 coding sequence is TGTGCCAGCAGCGTAGAGGGGACTAGCGGGGGCTACGAGCAGTACTTC. Translated: CASSVEGTSGGYEQYF.

V gene TRBV6-5 combines with J gene TRBJ2-3; D is unresolved. Trimming took off 0 bases at V and 6 bases at J, with 7 bases between the two ends. In germline, CDR1 is MNHEY, CDR2 SVGAGI. There are 13 residues in the CDR3. The CDR3 here is CASSYSEVDTQYF. Written as DNA, the CDR3 is TGTGCCAGCAGTTACTCCGAGGTGGATACGCAGTATTTT.

The rearrangement links TRBV7-8 to TRBJ1-2, with 9 nucleotides matching TRBD1. This CDR3 region has 15 residues. CDR1 SGHVS and CDR2 FQNEAQ come from the germline V gene. V gave up 4 bases and J gave up 3 bases; unmatched junction bases: 6. In DNA form, the CDR3 reads TGTGCCAGCAGCTCGGGACAGGGAGTATACTATGGCTACACCTTC. Translation: CASSSGQGVYYGYTF. Drawing the rest from reference TRBV7-8 and TRBJ1-2, the complete variable domain is GAGVSQSPRYKVAKRGQDVALRCDPISGHVSLFWYQQALGQGPEFLTYFQNEAQLDKSGLPSDRFFAERPEGSVSTLKIQRTQQEDSAVYLCASSSGQGVYYGYTFGSGTRLTVV.

The rearrangement uses TRBV9 and TRBJ1-6; D may be TRBD1 (6 bases). The CDR3 totals 15 residues. V lost 4 bases to trimming and J lost 7 bases, with 15 bases between them. The germline CDR1 and CDR2 sequences are SGDLS and YYNGEE. The CDR3 DNA sequence: TGTGCCAGCAGCACCCGACAGGCAGCCAATTCACCCCTCCACTTT. Translation: CASSTRQAANSPLHF.

J is TRBJ2-2 and V is TRBV7-3; TRBD2 aligns across 7 bases. The V and J ends lost 4 bases and 4 bases, in that order; junction bases with no gene match: 6. Per the germline V gene, CDR1 is SGHTA and CDR2 is FQGTGA. The CDR3 runs 15 residues. This CDR3 reads CASSSTSELTGELFF. The CDR3, as DNA: TGTGCCAGCAGCTCTACTAGCGAACTCACCGGGGAGCTGTTTTTT.

In the case of this clone: Other DNA sequences in the same sample also yield this CDR3. The CDR3 here is CASSLGGSSDEQYF. CDR3 in DNA: TGCGCCAGCAGCCTGGGGGGAAGTAGCGACGAGCAGTACTTC. The chain is built from TRBV5-1 and TRBJ2-7; tentatively, D is TRBD2 (6 bases). V dropped 4 bases and J dropped 5 bases, with 16 bases sitting between them. The germline gives CDR1 SGHRS, CDR2 YFSETQ. The CDR3 has 14 residues.

The genes are TRBV7-2 and TRBJ2-7, with a possible D match to TRBD1 (6 bases). V lost 6 bases, J lost 3 bases, and 9 bases lay in between. The germline gives CDR1 SGHTA, CDR2 FQGNSA. CDR3 length: 12 residues. As DNA, the CDR3 is TGTGCCAGCAGATTGGACAGCTACGAGCAGTACTTC. Its translation is CASRLDSYEQYF.

V gene TRBV30 combines with J gene TRBJ1-5, with TRBD1 matching 9 bases. The junction had 11 bases not matched to a gene; V was cut back by 3 bases and J by 2 bases. Germline assignment: CDR1 GTSNPN and CDR2 SVGIG (reference sequence). The CDR3 spans 17 residues. CDR3 DNA: TGTGCCTGGAGCGCCGGGACAGGGAGGGTGGGCAATCAGCCCCAGCATTTT. Amino acid sequence: CAWSAGTGRVGNQPQHF.